This T cell receptor (beta chain) appears in the sequencing data of a study of early T cells in non-severe SARS-CoV-2 infection. This clonotype appeared many times. TCRdb passed the 5' RACE reads through MiXCR, listing each CDR3 protein once. The sample has about 38,000 distinct CDR3 sequences, around 6.5% seen once. The length of the CDR3 is 14 residues. The germline V gene encodes CDR1 PRHDT and CDR2 FYEKMQ (reference sequence). V was cut by 8 bases and J by 3 bases, with 15 bases left in between. The chain employs TRBV13 and TRBJ2-3, with D possibly called TRBD1 or TRBD2 (5 bases each). This clonotype originated in an adult who was a healthcare worker with PCR-confirmed SARS-CoV-2 infection or an uninfected control (not recorded which). This specimen consisted of whole blood, obtained at baseline. The CDR3 spells CASASSRETDTQYF. The CDR3 bases are TGTGCCAGCGCGTCCAGCAGGGAGACAGATACGCAGTATTTT.